The source of this TCR beta chain is a study of PD-1 blockade in mismatch repair-deficient tumors. TCRdb's copy holds only in-frame clones and misses some; the assay was immunoSEQ multiplex PCR. The profile covers 120,000 or so clones, with roughly 86% appearing a single time and 12% taken by the ten largest. CDR1 is MNHEY, CDR2 SVGAGI, per germline. There are 12 residues in the CDR3. V was pared by 0 bases and J by 4 bases, with 4 bases between. The V and J genes are TRBV6-5 and TRBJ2-7; D is uncertain. The sample in question was peripheral blood, obtained approximately 69 weeks after starting pembrolizumab. The clonotype originates from an adult with mismatch repair-deficient cancer. The CDR3 nucleotides read TGTGCCAGCAGTTACTCCAATTACGAGCAGTACTTC. The encoded protein is CASSYSNYEQYF.